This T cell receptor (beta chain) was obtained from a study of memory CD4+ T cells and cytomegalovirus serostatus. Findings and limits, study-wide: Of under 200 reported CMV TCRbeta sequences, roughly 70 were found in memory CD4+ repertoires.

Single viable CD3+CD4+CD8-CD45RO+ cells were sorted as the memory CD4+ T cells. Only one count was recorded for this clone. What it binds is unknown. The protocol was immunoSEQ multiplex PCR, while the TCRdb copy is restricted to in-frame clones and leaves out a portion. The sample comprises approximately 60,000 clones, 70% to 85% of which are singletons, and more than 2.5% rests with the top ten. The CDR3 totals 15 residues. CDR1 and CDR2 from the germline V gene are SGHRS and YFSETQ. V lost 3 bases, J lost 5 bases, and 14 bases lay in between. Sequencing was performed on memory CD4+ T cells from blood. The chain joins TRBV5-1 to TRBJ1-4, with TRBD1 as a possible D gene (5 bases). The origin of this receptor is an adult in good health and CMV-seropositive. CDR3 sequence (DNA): TGCGCCAGCAGCTCGAGACAGAGTGGGAATGAAAAACTGTTTTTT. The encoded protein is CASSSRQSGNEKLFF. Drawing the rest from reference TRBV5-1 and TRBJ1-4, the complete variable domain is KAGVTQTPRYLIKTRGQQVTLSCSPISGHRSVSWYQQTPGQGLQFLFEYFSETQRNKGNFPGRFSGRQFSNSRSEMNVSTLELGDSALYLCASSSRQSGNEKLFFGSGTQLSVL.